This T cell receptor beta chain derives from a study of regulatory T cells in long-lasting Graves disease (dated by TCRdb to about 2021). For the wider study: Patients with newly diagnosed Graves' disease had been on antithyroid drugs for under 3 months. Persistent Graves' disease patients were compared with newly diagnosed Graves' disease patients by peripheral blood TCR sequencing and RNA sequencing. The study was conducted in China and was registered as a clinical trial. TCR sequencing covered some 13 persistent and some 20 newly diagnosed Graves' disease patients, approximately 33 samples in total.

The CDR1 and CDR2 encoded by the germline V gene are MDHEN and SYDVKM. Between the V and J ends, shortened by 3 bases and 1 base respectively, the junction contains 13 bases. The CDR3 sequence holds 16 residues, the cysteine and phenylalanine included. Of the read, only the CDR3 DNA is kept; its 48 bases are in frame from base 1. Study-level results and caveats: The small sample size was acknowledged by the authors as a limitation that may reduce accuracy. More public clonotypes were shared among persistent patients (around 2,600) than among newly diagnosed patients (roughly 1,000). Sequencing and analysis were limited to the TCR beta chain. Peripheral blood alone was examined, since thyroid tissue, which constituted the primary lesion, could not be accessed. TRBV28, TRBJ1-2 and TRBJ2-5 were preferentially used in persistent disease, while TRBV20-1 and TRBJ2-1 were favored in newly diagnosed disease. Persistent Graves' disease patients showed lower TCR Shannon entropy and fewer highly expanded clones than newly diagnosed patients, suggesting clonal expansion.

Libraries came from multiplex PCR. TCRdb names Illumina HiSeq 4000 as the instrument used. TCR beta libraries were built with iRepertoire HTBI primers and Arm-PCR amplification of CDR3 regions. PCR products were gel purified before sequencing. Per the source publication's procedure: A total of fewer than 70 TRBV and 14 TRBJ segments were identified across samples and were used for gene usage analysis of CDR3 amino acid clonotypes. COPE and FqMerger were used to merge filtered high-quality paired reads into contigs. BLAST was used to align contigs to IMGT TRBV, TRBD and TRBJ reference genes, with CDR3 defined following IMGT. Any clonotype with a frequency above 0.1% was counted as a highly expanded clone. Shannon entropy served as the measure of repertoire diversity, while the Gini coefficient captured V-J evenness. A clonotype was considered public if more than one individual shared it. TCRdb trimmed public reads at Q25 via fastp, called clones via MiXCR and kept in-frame beta chains. Here each entry gathers all rows of one CDR3 protein and keeps the most common genes and DNA. The V and J calls were determined by TCRdb, not by the authors. The sample table holds 400,000 to 550,000 distinct CDR3 sequences, of which about 15% were seen once. Of the sample, less than 30% is held by the ten largest clones.

The time point label here, explained by the study, means: newly diagnosed GD, antithyroid drugs for less than 3 months. RNA was extracted from PBMCs in TRIzol for both TCR sequencing and RNA sequencing. The diagnosis of Graves' disease followed American Thyroid Association guidelines. The patients came from an endocrinology department in Xi'an, China. Each patient gave 8.5 to 9.5 milliliters of peripheral blood, collected in an EDTA anticoagulant tube. PBMCs were isolated by Ficoll Paque Plus density gradient separation without further T cell sorting. An Agilent 2100 Bioanalyzer and agarose gel were used to assess RNA quality, and a NanoDrop 2000 was used to measure RNA concentration. This clonotype was detected ten times or more. Its antigen is unknown. No much larger clonotype is one base removed from it; base qualities were not supplied. These records were also assigned to another study, of T cells in Graves' hyperthyroidism and ophthalmopathy. As that second paper reports: Stable Graves' hyperthyroidism was defined as no progression to ophthalmopathy during 18 months of follow-up. Hyperthyroidism patients were newly diagnosed, with disease duration under 2 months, and aged 18 to 65 years. The study excluded patients with uncontrolled infections, other autoimmune diseases, pregnancy or lactation. Diagnoses relied on clinical symptoms, serum thyroxine and TRAb, thyroid ultrasound and orbital computed tomography. The TCR CDR3 was subjected to a first round of RT-PCR using the HTBI primer set and the Qiagen OneStep RT-PCR kit. Blood samples also contained most of the expanded thyroid clonotypes (frequency above 0.001), which suggests that blood repertoires may reflect thyroid immune responses. A model built on a 13 V-J signature distinguished ophthalmopathy from stable hyperthyroidism, reaching around 90% sensitivity and under 84% specificity in cross-validation and 80%/75% in testing. In validation, the model predicted progression to ophthalmopathy a median of about 6.8 months before onset, with roughly 68% sensitivity and around 76% specificity. TCR V-J signatures able to tell the groups apart were searched for in a discovery cohort of around 95 patients, of whom 43 had Graves' ophthalmopathy and 57 had stable Graves' hyperthyroidism. Whether ophthalmopathy could be predicted prospectively was tested in an independent validation cohort made up of 18 to 20 hyperthyroidism patients plus 17 patients who later progressed to ophthalmopathy. The 75 to 100 discovery patients were divided at random into training and test sets in a 7:3 ratio. Thyroid tissue and blood T-cell repertoires from roughly six Graves' hyperthyroidism patients were also compared in the study. Once sampling was done, hyperthyroidism patients were given methimazole at a starting dose of 30 mg daily, whereas ophthalmopathy patients were given high-dose intravenous methylprednisolone. The libraries were constructed in a second round of multiplex PCR and then size-selected and purified. Libraries were sequenced paired-end with 100 bp reads on an Illumina HiSeq2000. SOAPnuke was used to process the raw data, with reads discarded if the reads contained adapters or uncalled bases, had a mean Phred below 15, or lacked an exact constant-primer or identifier match. High-quality paired reads were merged using COPE v1.2.5, and each unique nucleotide sequence was defined as a clonotype. MiTCR v1.1 was used to align the clonotypes against IMGT TRBV, TRBD and TRBJ reference segments. Analysis was restricted to V-J combinations with a frequency above 0.0001, which covered just over 98% of repertoires. A TCS score was defined as the ratio between F50 (clonal expansion) and ExV (chaos), using BLOSUM62-based TCRdist between CDR3 peptides within each V-J. Welch's t-statistics and random forest reduced around 510 V-J features to about 13, which were used in a naive Bayes classifier (R e1071). Sample size was not statistically predetermined, and investigators were not blinded to group allocation. According to the paper, TCR Vbeta CDR3 sequencing was carried out on 120 to 150 peripheral blood samples, which came from fewer than 50 ophthalmopathy, fewer than 80 hyperthyroidism and 17 progressor patients.

This receptor was identified in a woman between 18 and 30 years old with Graves disease. Donor details come from another sample of the same person, matched by shared clones. The sequenced sample was peripheral blood mononuclear cells (PBMCs), obtained at new diagnosis, from a patient treated with antithyroid drugs. The rearrangement combines TRBV28 with TRBJ1-5, with a tentative D gene TRBD1 over 6 matching bases. CDR3 reads: CASSFVGALSNQPQHF. Here is the DNA: TGTGCCAGCAGTTTTGTGGGGGCGCTAAGCAATCAGCCCCAGCATTTT.